This T cell receptor beta chain was observed in a study of T cells in Graves' hyperthyroidism and ophthalmopathy. The source material, RNA transcripts, was used to amplify TCR beta CDR3 regions. First-round RT-PCR with HTBI primers amplified the TCR CDR3 region. TCRdb analysed the multiplex PCR reads with MiXCR anew, one entry per CDR3 protein. The table has 400,000 to 550,000 distinct CDR3 sequences, 13% to 15% seen once. This CDR3 has 14 amino acids. V lost 0 bases and J lost 4, with 10 bases in between. The germline V gene encodes CDR1 SGHRS and CDR2 YFSETQ. V gene TRBV5-1 combines with J gene TRBJ1-1; no clear D gene. Sequences were obtained from blood. This clonotype was obtained from a woman aged 18-30 years with Graves' hyperthyroidism. CDR3 region: CASSLVGPGTEAFF. The CDR3 bases are TGCGCCAGCAGCTTGGTTGGCCCCGGCACTGAAGCTTTCTTT.